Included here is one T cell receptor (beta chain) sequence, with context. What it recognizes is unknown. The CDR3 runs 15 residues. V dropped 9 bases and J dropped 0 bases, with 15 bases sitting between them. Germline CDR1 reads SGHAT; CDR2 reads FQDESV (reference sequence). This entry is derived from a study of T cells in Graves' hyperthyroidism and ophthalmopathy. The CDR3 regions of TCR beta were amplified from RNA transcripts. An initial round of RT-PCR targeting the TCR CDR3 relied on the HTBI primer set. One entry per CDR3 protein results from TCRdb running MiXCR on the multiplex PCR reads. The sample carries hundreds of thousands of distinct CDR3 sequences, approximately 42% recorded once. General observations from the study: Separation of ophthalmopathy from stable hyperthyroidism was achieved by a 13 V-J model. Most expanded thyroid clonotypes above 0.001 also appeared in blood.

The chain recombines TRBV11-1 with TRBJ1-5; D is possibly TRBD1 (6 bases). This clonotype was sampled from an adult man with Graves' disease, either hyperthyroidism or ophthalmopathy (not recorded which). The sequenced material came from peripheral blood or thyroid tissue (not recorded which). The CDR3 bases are TGTGCCAGTAAACAGGGTTTAGTTAGCAATCAGCCCCAGCATTTT. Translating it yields CASKQGLVSNQPQHF.